The 16 T cell receptor beta chains below were found in one sample sequenced in a study of human T cells and chemical hapten exposure (dated by TCRdb to 2020 to 2022). Library construction relied on RACE. The sequencing machine was a NextSeq 500. TCRdb reworked the public reads: Q25 trimming with fastp, MiXCR clone assembly, productive beta chains retained. CDR3 protein duplicates are merged, each entry listing the most common genes and DNA. The sample data list about 84,000 distinct CDR3 sequences, and more than 9% of these were observed just once. Of the sample, 5% is held by the ten largest clones. The time point label of this sample denotes: patch test 2, 6 weeks after DPC sensitization. The intended sense of this specimen's treatment or condition label: therapeutic diphenylcyclopropenone sensitization with weekly scalp DPC. The source material was whole blood, sampled in connection with sensitization to the hapten diphenylcyclopropenone (DPC). Source of these receptors: a woman aged 50 to 65 with alopecia areata. Some clones in this sample may be carry-over from other donors' samples.

The sample holds a few counts of this clonotype. J is TRBJ2-5 and V is TRBV10-2; TRBD2 might be the D (5 bases). Between the trimmed V and J ends, which lost 3 bases and 5 bases, there was a span of 19 bases. The V gene's germline CDR1 is WSHSY and CDR2 SAAADI. The CDR3 is made up of 16 amino acids. The CDR3 sequence: CASSDRARGSGETQYF. CDR3 DNA: TGCGCCAGCAGTGATCGTGCTCGGGGTTCTGGTGAGACCCAGTACTTC.

This clonotype was counted at least ten times. V usage is TRBV4-1 and J usage is TRBJ1-5, with TRBD1 matching 8 bases. The CDR3 sequence is 16 residues long. J lost 0 bases, V lost 1 base, and 2 bases had no gene match. The germline V gene has CDR1 MGHRA and CDR2 YSYEKL. CDR3 sequence reads: CASSQGQGSSNQPQHF. CDR3 coding DNA: TGCGCCAGCAGCCAAGGACAGGGGAGTAGCAATCAGCCCCAGCATTTT.

This clonotype was seen a handful of times. The V call is TRBV29-1, the J call TRBJ1-2; D might be TRBD1 (6 bases). Germline V CDR1 and CDR2: SQVTM, ANQGSEA. The length of the CDR3 is 13 residues. V was trimmed by 8 bases and J by 0 bases, leaving 13 bases between them. The CDR3, as DNA: TGCAGCACCCGTCGGGACACTAACTATGGCTACACCTTC. As protein: CSTRRDTNYGYTF.

This clonotype was detected many times. The chain employs TRBV12-3 or TRBV12-4 and TRBJ2-4; TRBD1 matches 8 bases. V dropped 3 bases and J dropped 8; count of bases not matched to a gene: 6. The CDR3 is made up of 14 amino acids. The CDR3 region is CASSLMTGVDIQYF. CDR3 DNA sequence: TGTGCCAGCAGTTTGATGACAGGGGTTGACATTCAGTACTTC.

There are many counts of this clonotype. This rearrangement joins TRBV29-1 to TRBJ1-5; 10 bases align to TRBD1. V lost 1 base and J lost 3; bases outside the gene matches: 9. This CDR3 is 17 amino acids long. Germline values: CDR1 SQVTM, CDR2 ANQGSEA. The DNA for the CDR3 is TGCAGCGTTGAAGTCTCTCCGGGACAGGGGTCCAATCAGCCCCAGCATTTT. Translation: CSVEVSPGQGSNQPQHF.

The CDR3 loop is CSAVRSSGNNQPQHF. CDR3 in DNA: TGCAGTGCTGTGAGGTCTAGTGGTAACAATCAGCCCCAGCATTTT. The chain recombines TRBV20-1 with TRBJ1-5; D unresolved. With 5 bases removed from V and 3 bases from J, the gap between germline ends came to 17 bases. The CDR3 consists of 15 residues. The germline gives CDR1 DFQATT, CDR2 SNEGSKA (reference sequence).

This clonotype has just a few counts. CDR3 sequence (DNA): TGTGCCAGCAGCTTGGCCACTGCGGCAGGGGAGGCCTACAATGAGCAGTTCTTC. This gives the protein CASSLATAAGEAYNEQFF. The V call is TRBV5-5, the J call TRBJ2-1, with D perhaps matching TRBD1 or TRBD2 (6 bases each). The CDR3 is 18 residues long. Trimming left V 0 bases short and J 2 bases short, with 18 bases between. Germline V gene sequence: CDR1 SGHKS, CDR2 YYEKEE (reference sequence).

This clonotype was observed a few times. This chain uses TRBV30 with TRBJ2-5, with TRBD1 matching over 9 bases. CDR3 length: 17 residues. V lost 0 bases to trimming and J lost 6 bases; unmatched junction nucleotides: 14. The germline gives CDR1 GTSNPN, CDR2 SVGIG (reference sequence). The CDR3 nucleotides are TGTGCCTGGAGTGTACGGTCGTTGACAGGGGGACGACAGACCCAGTACTTC. Its translation: CAWSVRSLTGGRQTQYF.

In its sample, this clonotype was seen a few times. The V call is TRBV30, the J call TRBJ2-7; D is unresolved. Trimming took off 2 bases at V and 4 bases at J, with 9 bases between the two ends. The CDR3 is made up of 12 amino acids. From germline, CDR1 is GTSNPN and CDR2 SVGIG (reference sequence). The CDR3 nucleotides are TGTGCCTGGAGTCTTAGAGGATACGAGCAGTACTTC. This translates into CAWSLRGYEQYF.

The chain carries TRBV11-2 and TRBJ2-7; 13 bases are a match to TRBD2. Germline V gene sequence: CDR1 SGHAT, CDR2 FQNNGV. V shed 6 bases, J shed 4 bases, and the junction held 9 bases outside the gene matches. The CDR3 length is 16 residues. The DNA for the CDR3 is TGTGCCAGCAGTCGAGGACTAGCGGGAGTTGTGTACGAGCAGTACTTC. Translating gives CASSRGLAGVVYEQYF.

This clonotype was found many times. The rearrangement uses TRBV12-5 and TRBJ2-3, with D unclear. The CDR3 loop spans 16 amino acids. V dropped 5 bases and J dropped 3 bases, with 18 bases sitting between them. Germline-derived CDR1 and CDR2 are LGHNT and FRNRAP. CDR3 sequence reads: CASGPLLGVVTDTQYF. The CDR3 DNA follows: TGTGCTAGTGGTCCCCTTCTAGGAGTAGTTACAGATACGCAGTATTTT.

Ten or more counts support this clonotype. The chain joins TRBV30 to TRBJ2-7; 12 nucleotides agree with TRBD2. Germline V gives CDR1 GTSNPN, CDR2 SVGIG (reference sequence). The CDR3 is 14 residues long. V shed 2 bases and J 1 base; nucleotides not matched to a gene: 0. CDR3 coding DNA: TGTGCCTGGAGTCTAGCGGGAGGGTCCTACGAGCAGTACTTC. Protein product: CAWSLAGGSYEQYF.

In DNA, the CDR3 is TGTGCCAGTAACTACGGACCGTCTGGACCCCAGCATTTT. Protein product: CASNYGPSGPQHF. V is TRBV12-3 or TRBV12-4 and J is TRBJ1-5; D is unclear. The CDR3 is 13 amino acids. Trimming shortened V by 9 bases and J by 10 bases, and 19 bases separated the two germline ends.

This clonotype has a count of ten or more. J is TRBJ2-3 and V is TRBV11-1, with 11 bases aligning to TRBD2. CDR1 SGHAT and CDR2 FQDESV come from the germline V gene (reference sequence). The CDR3 sequence is 16 residues long. V lost 5 bases, J lost 0 bases, and 4 bases stayed unmatched. CDR3 residues: CASSPRLAGSTDTQYF. CDR3 in DNA: TGTGCCAGCAGCCCCCGACTAGCGGGAAGCACAGATACGCAGTATTTT.

This clonotype appeared a few times. The chain is built from TRBV7-2 and TRBJ1-1, with TRBD1 as a possible D gene (5 bases). The CDR3 is made up of 13 amino acids. Germline assignment: CDR1 SGHTA and CDR2 FQGNSA. V lost 5 bases to trimming and J lost 1 base, with 8 bases between them. CDR3 coding DNA: TGTGCCAGCAGCGGGGCCGCGAACACTGAAGCTTTCTTT. Protein: CASSGAANTEAFF.

The V and J genes are TRBV7-2 and TRBJ2-7; tentatively, D is TRBD1 (5 bases). Between the trimmed V and J ends, which lost 1 base and 0 bases, there was a span of 10 bases. This CDR3 is 15 amino acids long. Germline V gene sequence: CDR1 SGHTA, CDR2 FQGNSA. The CDR3 DNA reads TGTGCCAGCAGCTTAGTAGGACAAGACTCCTACGAGCAGTACTTC. This gives the protein CASSLVGQDSYEQYF. The whole variable domain, remainder taken from reference TRBV7-2 and TRBJ2-7, is GAGVSQSPSNKVTEKGKDVELRCDPISGHTALYWYRQSLGQGLEFLIYFQGNSAPDKSGLPSDRFSAERTGGSVSTLTIQRTQQEDSAVYLCASSLVGQDSYEQYFGPGTRLTVT.